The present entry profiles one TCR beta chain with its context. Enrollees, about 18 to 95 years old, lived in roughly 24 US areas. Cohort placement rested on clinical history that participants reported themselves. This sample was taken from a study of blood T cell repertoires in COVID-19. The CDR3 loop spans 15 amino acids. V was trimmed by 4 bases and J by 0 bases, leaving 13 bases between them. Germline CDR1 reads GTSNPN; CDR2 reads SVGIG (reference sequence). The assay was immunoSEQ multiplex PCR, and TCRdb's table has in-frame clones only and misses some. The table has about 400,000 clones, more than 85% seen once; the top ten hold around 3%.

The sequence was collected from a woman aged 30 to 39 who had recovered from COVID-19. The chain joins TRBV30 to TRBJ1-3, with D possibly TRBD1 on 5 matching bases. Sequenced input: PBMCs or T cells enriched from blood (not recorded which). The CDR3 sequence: CAWTPMGLSGNTIYF. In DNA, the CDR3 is TGTGCCTGGACCCCGATGGGGCTCTCTGGAAACACCATATATTTT.